This T cell receptor (beta chain) was identified during a study of beta chain features in type 1 diabetes. The study's findings and limits: Among patients with Type 1 diabetes, TCRB CDR3s were moderately but significantly shorter in every one of the four CD4+ subsets.

Points on this clone: What it binds is unknown.

The isolated RNA, all of it, was reverse transcribed, so expressed TCRB transcripts were what got sequenced. Profiled with immunoSEQ multiplex PCR; TCRdb holds only in-frame clones, not every one. Here the sample spans some 170,000 clones, over 55% being singletons. This CDR3 has 13 amino acids. Trimming cost V 3 bases and J 4 bases, with 7 bases left between them. CDR1 is GTSNPN, CDR2 SVGIG, per germline (reference sequence). The clonotype comes from a man aged 25 to 45 with type 1 diabetes. Sample: naive CD4+ T cells from blood. This chain links TRBV30 with TRBJ2-6; D is undetermined. In DNA form, the CDR3 reads TGTGCCTGGAGGGTGTCCGGGGCCAACGTCCTGACTTTC. It translates to CAWRVSGANVLTF.